This passage covers 4 T cell receptor beta chains from one sample sequenced in a study of control samples from healthy donors and cancer patients. Sequencing used immunoSEQ multiplex PCR; TCRdb keeps in-frame clones, though not all of them. Here the sample spans about 75,000 clones, less than 95% being singletons. The material sequenced was blood. These receptors originate from a woman in her thirties or forties in good health.

DNA of the CDR3: TGTGCCATCAGTGTCTCGACAGGGAGCACAGATACGCAGTATTTT. This translates into CAISVSTGSTDTQYF. The V gene is TRBV10-3, the J gene TRBJ2-3, with 7 nucleotides matching TRBD1. From germline, CDR1 is ENHRY and CDR2 SYGVKD. CDR3 length: 15 amino acids. V lost 4 bases to trimming and J lost 0 bases; unmatched junction nucleotides: 4.

This clone was detected a few times. The genes are TRBV29-1 and TRBJ1-1, with D perhaps matching TRBD1 (5 bases). Germline CDR1 is SQVTM and CDR2 is ANQGSEA. The length of the CDR3 is 11 residues. V dropped 8 bases and J dropped 7 bases, with 14 bases sitting between them. The CDR3 bases are TGCAGCACCCGATGGGGCCTTGAAGCTTTCTTT. Translation: CSTRWGLEAFF. Full variable domain (rest looked up from reference TRBV29-1 and TRBJ1-1): SAVISQKPSRDICQRGTSLTIQCQVDSQVTMMFWYRQQPGQSLTLIATANQGSEATYESGFVIDKFPISRPNLTFSTLTVSNMSPEDSSIYLCSTRWGLEAFFGQGTRLTVV.

J is TRBJ1-1 and V is TRBV19, with 9 bases that match TRBD1. This CDR3 region has 19 residues. Germline CDR1 and CDR2: LNHDA and SQIVND (reference sequence). The trim removed 5 bases at V and 1 base at J, leaving 17 bases unmatched. CDR3 sequence (DNA): TGTGCCAGTAGTCTGCCGGGACAGGGCCAGTGGAGAGAGAACACTGAAGCTTTCTTT. As protein: CASSLPGQGQWRENTEAFF.

This sequence joins TRBV5-5 and TRBJ2-7; no definite D call. This CDR3 has 14 residues. Germline V CDR1 and CDR2: SGHKS, YYEKEE (reference sequence). Deletions cut 0 bases from V and 1 base from J, with 8 bases between. The CDR3 DNA sequence: TGTGCCAGCAGCTTGGCGACCCAGTCCTACGAGCAGTACTTC. This codes for CASSLATQSYEQYF.